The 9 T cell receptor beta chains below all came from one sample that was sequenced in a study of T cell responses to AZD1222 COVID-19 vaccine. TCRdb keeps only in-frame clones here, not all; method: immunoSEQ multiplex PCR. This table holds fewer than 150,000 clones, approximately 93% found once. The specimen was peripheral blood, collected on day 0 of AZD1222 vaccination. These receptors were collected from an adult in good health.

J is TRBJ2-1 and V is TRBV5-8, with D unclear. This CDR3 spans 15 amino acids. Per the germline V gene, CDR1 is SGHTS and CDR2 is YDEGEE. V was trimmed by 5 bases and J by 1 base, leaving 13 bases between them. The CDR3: CASSYEGSSYNEQFF. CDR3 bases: TGTGCCAGCAGTTACGAAGGGTCATCCTACAATGAGCAGTTCTTC.

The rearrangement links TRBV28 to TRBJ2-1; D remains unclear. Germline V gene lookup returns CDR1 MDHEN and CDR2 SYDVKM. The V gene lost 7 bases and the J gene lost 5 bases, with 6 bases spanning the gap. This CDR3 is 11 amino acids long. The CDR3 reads CASTENNEQFF. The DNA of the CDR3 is TGTGCCAGCACCGAGAACAATGAGCAGTTCTTC.

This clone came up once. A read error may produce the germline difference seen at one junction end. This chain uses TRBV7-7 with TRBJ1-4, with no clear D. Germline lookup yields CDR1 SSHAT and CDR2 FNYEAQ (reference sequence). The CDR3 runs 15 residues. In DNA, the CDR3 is TGTGCTAGCAGCTTAGCGGTCTGCCTAAAGGAAAAACTGTTTTTT. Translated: CASSLAVCLKEKLFF.

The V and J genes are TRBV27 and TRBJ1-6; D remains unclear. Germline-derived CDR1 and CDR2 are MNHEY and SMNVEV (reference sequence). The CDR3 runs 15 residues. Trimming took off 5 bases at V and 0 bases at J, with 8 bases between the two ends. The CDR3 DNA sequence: TGTGCCAGCAGTCCCCCCCGCTCCTATAATTCACCCCTCCACTTT. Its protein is CASSPPRSYNSPLHF.

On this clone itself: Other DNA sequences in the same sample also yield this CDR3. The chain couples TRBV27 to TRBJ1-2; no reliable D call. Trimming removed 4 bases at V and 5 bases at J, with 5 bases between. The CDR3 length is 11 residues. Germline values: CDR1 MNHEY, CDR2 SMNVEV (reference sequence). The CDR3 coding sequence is TGTGCCAGCAGTTCGGGATATGGCTACACCTTC. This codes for CASSSGYGYTF.

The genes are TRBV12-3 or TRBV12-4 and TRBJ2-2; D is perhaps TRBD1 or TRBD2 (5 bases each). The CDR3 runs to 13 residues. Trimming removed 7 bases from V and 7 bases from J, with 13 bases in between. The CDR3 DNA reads TGTGCCAGCACCCCCCTGGGACGCGGGGAGCTGTTTTTT. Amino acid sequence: CASTPLGRGELFF.

The CDR3 loop is CASSPSGGISNQPQHF. CDR3 in DNA: TGTGCCAGCAGCCCCTCGGGCGGAATTAGCAATCAGCCCCAGCATTTT. The chain carries TRBV7-8 and TRBJ1-5; no firm D call. The CDR3 runs 16 residues. Germline V gene lookup returns CDR1 SGHVS and CDR2 FQNEAQ. The V gene lost 5 bases and the J gene lost 0 bases, with 14 bases spanning the gap.

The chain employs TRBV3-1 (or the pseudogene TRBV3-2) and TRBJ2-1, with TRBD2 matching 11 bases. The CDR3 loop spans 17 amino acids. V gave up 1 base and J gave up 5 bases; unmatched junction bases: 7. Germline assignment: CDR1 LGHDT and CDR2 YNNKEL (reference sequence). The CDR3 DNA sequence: TGTGCCAGCAGCCAAGTTTCCGGGACTAGCGGAGACAATGAGCAGTTCTTC. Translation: CASSQVSGTSGDNEQFF.

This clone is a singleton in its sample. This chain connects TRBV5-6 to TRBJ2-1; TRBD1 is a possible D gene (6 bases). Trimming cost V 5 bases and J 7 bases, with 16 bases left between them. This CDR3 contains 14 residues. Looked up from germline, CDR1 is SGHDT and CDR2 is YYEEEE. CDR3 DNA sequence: TGTGCCAGCAGGAGACAGGTCCCCAGGAATGAGCAGTTCTTC. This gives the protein CASRRQVPRNEQFF.